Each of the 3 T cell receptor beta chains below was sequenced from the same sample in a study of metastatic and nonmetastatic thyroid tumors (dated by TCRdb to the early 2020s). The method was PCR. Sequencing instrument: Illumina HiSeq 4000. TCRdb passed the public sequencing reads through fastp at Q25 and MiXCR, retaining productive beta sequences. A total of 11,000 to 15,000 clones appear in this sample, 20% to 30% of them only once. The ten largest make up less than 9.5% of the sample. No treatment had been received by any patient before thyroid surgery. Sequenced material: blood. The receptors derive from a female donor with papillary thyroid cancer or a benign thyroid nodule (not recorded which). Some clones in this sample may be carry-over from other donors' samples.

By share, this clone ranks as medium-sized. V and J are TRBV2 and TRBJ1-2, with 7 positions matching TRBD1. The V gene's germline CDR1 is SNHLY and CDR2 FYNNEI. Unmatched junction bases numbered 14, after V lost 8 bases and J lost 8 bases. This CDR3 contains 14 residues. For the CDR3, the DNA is TGTGCCAGCCTCCGTGGTTCGGACAGGTTCGGCTACACCTTC. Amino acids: CASLRGSDRFGYTF.

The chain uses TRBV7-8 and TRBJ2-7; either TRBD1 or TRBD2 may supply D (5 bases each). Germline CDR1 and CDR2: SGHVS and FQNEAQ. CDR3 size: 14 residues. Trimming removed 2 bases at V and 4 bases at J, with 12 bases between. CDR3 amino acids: CASSLPGWGYEQYF. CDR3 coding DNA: TGTGCCAGCAGCTTACCAGGCTGGGGGTACGAGCAGTACTTC.

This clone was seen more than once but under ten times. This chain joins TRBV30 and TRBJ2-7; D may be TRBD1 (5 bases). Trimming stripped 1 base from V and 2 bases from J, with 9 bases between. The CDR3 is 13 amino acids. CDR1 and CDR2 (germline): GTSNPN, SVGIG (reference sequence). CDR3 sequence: CAWSEDRAYEQYF. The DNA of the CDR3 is TGTGCCTGGAGTGAAGACAGAGCCTACGAGCAGTACTTC.